This TCR beta chain originates from a study of graft-versus-host responses after intestinal transplantation. Study-level background: Induction with anti-thymocyte globulin, then tacrolimus and steroids for approximately three years, was given to all recipients.

Regarding this clone: Its antigen remains unknown.

Points from the study as a whole: Graft-donor T cell macrochimerism coincided with high graft-versus-host to host-versus-graft clonal ratios in allografts. Recipient-marrow GvH clones were detected, some having first appeared in ileum or blood. Peak circulating GvH clone levels tracked with early post-transplant HvG declines.

The germline CDR1 and CDR2 sequences are SGHTA and FQGNSA. V was clipped by 5 bases and J by 9 bases, with 8 bases between them. The CDR3 is 12 residues long. The repertoire was sequenced with immunoSEQ multiplex PCR; TCRdb's copy has only in-frame clones and lacks some. The sample has around 54,000 clones, under 95% seen once; the top ten hold approximately 5.1%. The gene calls are TRBV7-2 and TRBJ1-6; D gene uncertain. Material: PBMCs, obtained roughly 660 days after intestinal transplant. This sequence was found in a human patient who received an intestinal transplant, so some T cells may come from the graft donor. The CDR3 DNA reads as TGTGCCAGCAGCCCCTACCGTTCACCCCTCCACTTT. Translation: CASSPYRSPLHF.